Shown below are 2 T cell receptor beta chains from a single sample sequenced in a study of radiotherapy plus CTLA-4 blockade in lung cancer. Clones were read by immunoSEQ multiplex PCR, and TCRdb kept only the in-frame ones, dropping some. The sample holds fewer than 50,000 clones, more than 60% seen once. The starting material was peripheral blood, obtained from a patient treated with radiotherapy plus ipilimumab. The origin of the receptors is a human donor with non-small cell lung cancer who had a partial response to radiotherapy plus ipilimumab.

The V gene is TRBV10-3, the J gene TRBJ2-1; D unclear. This CDR3 is 13 amino acids long. CDR1 is ENHRY, CDR2 SYGVKD, per germline. V was pared by 3 bases and J by 7 bases, with 10 bases between. The CDR3 sequence is CAISDTHRNEQFF. The CDR3 DNA reads as TGTGCCATCAGTGACACCCACAGAAATGAGCAGTTCTTC.

Concerning this clone: Other DNA sequences in the same sample also yield this CDR3. The chain employs TRBV30 and TRBJ1-2; D is possibly TRBD1 (6 bases). The CDR3 is 12 amino acids. Trimming shortened V by 3 bases and J by 7 bases, and 12 bases separated the two germline ends. Germline lookup yields CDR1 GTSNPN and CDR2 SVGIG (reference sequence). In DNA form, the CDR3 reads TGTGCCTGGAGCCAGGGGTCCGGTGGCTACACCTTC. It yields the protein CAWSQGSGGYTF.